This TCR beta chain was identified in a study of blood T cell repertoires in COVID-19. On the study more broadly: The United States, Italy and Spain provided the acute and convalescent COVID-19 samples. Sample material is recorded as cDNA or gDNA derived from T cells, B-cell-depleted T cells, or PBMCs.

V lost 6 bases to trimming and J lost 6 bases; unmatched junction nucleotides: 19. Germline CDR1 SGHTA, CDR2 FQGNSA. CDR3 size: 18 residues. Authors' methods: Amplifying reference gene primers gave estimates of nucleated cell counts. The table came from immunoSEQ multiplex PCR; TCRdb's copy has only in-frame clones and leaves some out. D and trimming were read from the DNA, whereas the V and J calls and clone size are those reported in that table. In the table there are about 210,000 clones, approximately 90% of which are singletons. The receptor was isolated from a man aged 40-49 years with acute or convalescent COVID-19. The sequenced material came from peripheral blood. V is TRBV7-2 and J is TRBJ2-7, with 11 nucleotides matching TRBD2. For the CDR3, the DNA is TGTGCCAGCAGGCATGCTTCTGGGCTAGCGGGGGGAGGGGCCGAGCAGTACTTC. Amino acid sequence: CASRHASGLAGGGAEQYF.